This paragraph covers one T cell receptor (beta chain) sequence. This clonotype was counted at least ten times. It lacks a known antigen. Base qualities are not at hand, and no much larger clone is one base apart. Libraries were constructed by PCR. The data were produced on an Illumina HiSeq 2500. Unique molecular identifiers were incorporated into TCR beta cDNA libraries to reduce PCR and sequencing biases. Per 1 to 10 million input T cells, some 500,000 cDNA molecules were obtained, such that each molecule approximated one T cell. The patient libraries were prepared and sequenced with the same protocol used for the earlier healthy control dataset. Within a given batch, samples were prepared together, multiplexed and sequenced on the same HiSeq lane. Per the source publication's procedure: Raw barcoded reads were processed with MIGEC, discarding single-read molecular identifier groups before consensus assembly and CDR3 extraction. Clonotype tables were post-analysed with VDJtools, and diversity was normalized by down-sampling all datasets to the smallest sample size. To correct batch-related cross-sample contamination, repertoire overlap clustering matched CDR3 amino acid sequences but not nucleotide sequences. The public reads were reprocessed in TCRdb via fastp at Q25 and MiXCR, keeping in-frame beta chains. A single entry per CDR3 protein holds the most common genes and DNA from its merged rows. The V and J calls follow TCRdb's processing rather than the paper's. Within this sample are approximately 150,000 distinct CDR3 sequences, with 30% of them counted one time only. Over 1.2% of the sample is taken by the ten largest.

The data stem from a study of post-analysis software for immune sequencing data (dated by TCRdb to the mid-2010s). Background on the whole study: Relapsing-remitting, secondary progressive and progressive-relapsing multiple sclerosis were recorded as disease courses, and subtype annotation was lacking for some patients. A subset of samples was prepared in parallel using single-end sample barcoding, then pooled and co-amplified after Illumina adapter ligation. The patient repertoires were compared against approximately ten previously published healthy control repertoires obtained from donors aged roughly 6 to 28 years. Results and caveats for the whole study, not just this receptor: When samples were clustered directly using the F measure, samples prepared in the same batch co-clustered strongly, which prompted a batch-effect correction. Significantly lower normalized Chao1 diversity was found in multiple sclerosis patients than in controls, suggesting substantial peripheral T-cell clonal expansion. The multiple sclerosis patient group was slightly younger than the control group. Significantly higher frequencies in patients than in controls were found for roughly five TRBV segments, including TRBV5-6, TRBV5-1 and TRBV20-1.

To demonstrate the VDJtools post-analysis software, TCR beta repertoires were profiled from the peripheral blood of about a dozen young patients with multiple sclerosis. The multiple sclerosis patients were children and adolescents ranging in age from roughly 6 to 16 years. Spanning cysteine to phenylalanine, the CDR3 consists of 13 amino acids. Only the CDR3 portion is preserved as DNA: 39 bases, with reading frame beginning at the first base. Trimming leaves V shorter by 9 bases and J shorter by 5 bases, with the junction holding 8 bases beyond the gene matches. Sequencing input: blood. The receptor chain draws on TRBV12-3 or TRBV12-4 and TRBJ1-2, and TRBD1 matches 8 of the central bases. This clonotype was obtained from a girl aged 10 to 17 with multiple sclerosis. The bases are TGTGCCAGTAACCGACAGGGGCGATATGGCTACACCTTC. This codes for CASNRQGRYGYTF.